Listed below are T cell receptor beta chains from one sample, sequenced in a study of control samples from healthy donors and cancer patients. Profiling relied on immunoSEQ multiplex PCR, and the TCRdb table lists in-frame clones only, not all of them. The sample lists tens of thousands of clones, 80% to 90% seen once, with more than 15% in the top ten. Sequencing was done on a sample of blood. The receptor source for this set is a man aged 45-65 years in good health. Each CDR3 is given with its conserved first and last residue. D genes are given only for firm matches.

TRBV28	14	.	TRBJ1-2	CASSFTGSTYGYTF
TRBV6-2/TRBV6-3	13	.	TRBJ1-1	CASSYSGVTEAFF
TRBV28	13	TRBD1	TRBJ1-2	CASSPPGTVGYTF
TRBV12-3/TRBV12-4	13	.	TRBJ1-2	CASSPEGSRGYTF
TRBV2	14	.	TRBJ2-3	CASSWDWRPDTQYF
TRBV9	14	.	TRBJ1-5	CASSVSGSNQPQHF
TRBV11-2	15	TRBD2	TRBJ2-7	CASSLGTSGSSEQYF
TRBV6-5	13	.	TRBJ1-5	CASSRDTDQPQHF
TRBV4-3	15	.	TRBJ1-2	CASSQDTKLNYGYTF
TRBV7-9	18	.	TRBJ2-7	CASSLFQDFLGRAHEQYF
TRBV19	14	.	TRBJ2-3	CASTPDSYTDTQYF
TRBV28	12	.	TRBJ1-2	CASSLTPLGYTF
TRBV5-1	16	TRBD1	TRBJ1-1	CASSAGQGLEHTEAFF
TRBV18	15	.	TRBJ1-2	CASSPQGGSNYGYTF
TRBV9	14	.	TRBJ2-7	CASSVAPGAGEQYF
TRBV6-6	13	.	TRBJ1-5	CASTDGGDQPQHF
TRBV5-1	16	TRBD2	TRBJ2-6	CASSLDGGAGANVLTF
TRBV19	16	.	TRBJ1-4	CASSIRQGGGNEKLFF
TRBV28	20	.	TRBJ2-3	CASTFFHRVWRGGQSDTQYF
TRBV2	13	.	TRBJ1-1	CASSPDVNTEAFF
TRBV12-3/TRBV12-4	13	TRBD1	TRBJ1-1	CASRGQGSTEAFF
TRBV6-2/TRBV6-3	15	.	TRBJ1-1	CASSYVGGVGTEAFF
TRBV28	14	.	TRBJ1-4	CASSLGTAGYGMFF
TRBV11-3	14	.	TRBJ2-3	CASSLSASTDTQYF